The present T cell receptor beta chain was sequenced within a study of cytomegalovirus exposure and HLA in healthy donors. General study findings and limits: When the data were analyzed later, several of the most significant clusters appeared to be linked to common viral pathogens.

PCR employed 60 Vbeta and 13 Jbeta primers. The table came from immunoSEQ multiplex PCR; TCRdb's copy has only in-frame clones and leaves some out. The sample has over 150,000 clones, approximately 78% seen once; the top ten hold around 6.3%. Per germline, CDR1 MNHEY and CDR2 SVGAGI. V dropped 6 bases and J dropped 3; count of bases not matched to a gene: 4. The CDR3 loop spans 14 amino acids. As concerns this clone: Its antigen is still unknown.

This clonotype was sampled from a woman in her 50s in good health and CMV-seropositive. The rearrangement uses TRBV6-5 and TRBJ2-5, with TRBD1 identical over 10 bases. The sample taken for sequencing was PBMCs. Here the CDR3 DNA reads TGTGCCAGCAGCACCGGGACAGGGGAAGAGACCCAGTACTTC. Its protein product is CASSTGTGEETQYF.